This T cell receptor (beta chain) was identified in a study of T cell repertoires in cytomegalovirus infection. Study context: Public TCR beta signatures marked donors with CMV infection and the matching HLA.

In germline, CDR1 is LNHNV, CDR2 YYDKDF (reference sequence). Trimming took 1 base from V and 0 from J; bases not matched to a gene: 6. This CDR3 contains 17 residues. On this clonotype: Antigen unknown.

TCRdb re-called the reads through MiXCR, storing one row per CDR3 protein. The sample lists some 440,000 distinct CDR3 sequences; under 40% were seen once. General study points: Dominating the ex vivo response were TCR beta clonotypes that were CMV-specific and HLA-C-restricted. Accumulated public TCR beta family frequency recognized individuals carrying CMV together with the relevant HLA.

Sequenced material: PBMCs. This chain uses TRBV15 with TRBJ1-3; 7 positions match TRBD1. The TCR comes from a human donor in good health (CMV status not recorded). Some clones in this sample may be carry-over from other donors' samples. The CDR3: CATSRGDSALSGNTIYF. For the CDR3, the DNA is TGTGCCACCAGCAGAGGGGACAGTGCCCTCTCTGGAAACACCATATATTTT.